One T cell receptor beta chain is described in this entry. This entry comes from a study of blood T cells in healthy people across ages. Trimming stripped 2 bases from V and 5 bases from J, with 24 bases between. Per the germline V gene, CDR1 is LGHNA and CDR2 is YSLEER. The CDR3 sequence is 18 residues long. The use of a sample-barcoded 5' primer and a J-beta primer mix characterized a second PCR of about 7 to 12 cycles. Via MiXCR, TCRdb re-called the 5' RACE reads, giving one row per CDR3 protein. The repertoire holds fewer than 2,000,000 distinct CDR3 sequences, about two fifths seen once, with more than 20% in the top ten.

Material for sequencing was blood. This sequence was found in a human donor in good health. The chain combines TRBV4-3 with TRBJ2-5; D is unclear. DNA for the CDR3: TGCGCCAGCAGCCAATACCCGGTTGTGGGCTTGATGGGGGAGACCCAGTACTTC. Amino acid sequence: CASSQYPVVGLMGETQYF.